The T cell receptor (beta chain) under discussion was sequenced for a study of blood T cells in healthy people across ages. In this sample, this clonotype turned up a few times. A second PCR of about 6 to 12 cycles used a sample-barcoded 5' primer and a J-beta primer mix. TCRdb reprocessed the 5' RACE reads with MiXCR, giving one entry per CDR3 protein. The data show fewer than 1,200,000 distinct CDR3 sequences, with around 25% seen just once and around 0.7% held by the top ten. The same specimen was also included in a second study, on T cells of mothers and their children. Turning to that study: The authors used all extracted RNA for cDNA synthesis, at 1.5 ug per 15 ul.

This clonotype originated in a girl aged 2 to 9 in good health. Sample: blood.

CDR3 nucleotides: TGCGCTGCAATGGGAGGAGTAACTAACTATGGCTACACCTTC. It translates to CAAMGGVTNYGYTF. The chain carries TRBV10-2 and TRBJ1-2; the D is unclear. This CDR3 has 14 residues. CDR1 and CDR2 from the germline V gene are WSHSY and SAAADI.